What follows are 2 T cell receptor beta chains derived from one specimen sequenced in a study of blood T cells in healthy people across ages. A second PCR, run for roughly 7 to 12 cycles, used a sample-barcoded 5' primer plus a J-beta primer mix. TCRdb passed the 5' RACE reads through MiXCR, listing each CDR3 protein once. The table lists 450,000 to 700,000 distinct CDR3 sequences, about 25% of them singletons, with around 20% in the top ten. Sequencing was performed on blood. All receptors derive from a woman aged 70-85 years in good health.

The sample holds a few counts of this clonotype. V usage is TRBV18 and J usage is TRBJ1-5; D uncertain. The germline CDR1 and CDR2 sequences are KGHSH and LQKENI. The V gene lost 5 bases and the J gene lost 3 bases, with 8 bases spanning the gap. The CDR3 totals 13 residues. The CDR3 loop is CASSGSINQPQHF. CDR3 coding DNA: TGTGCCAGCTCAGGGAGTATCAATCAGCCCCAGCATTTT.

In its sample, this clonotype was seen a few times. J is TRBJ1-5 and V is TRBV9; 7 nucleotides line up with TRBD1. Trimming removed 0 bases from V and 2 bases from J; junction bases left unmatched: 5. This CDR3 spans 16 amino acids. Germline-derived CDR1 and CDR2 are SGDLS and YYNGEE. The CDR3 here is CASSVVPTGCNQPQHF. The CDR3 DNA reads TGTGCCAGCAGCGTAGTCCCGACAGGGTGCAATCAGCCCCAGCATTTT.